Below, 12 T cell receptor beta chains from the same sample are listed, as sequenced in a study of blood T cells in healthy people across ages. The second PCR ran 7 to 11 cycles with a sample-barcoded 5' primer and J-beta primers. One entry per CDR3 protein, called by TCRdb with MiXCR from the 5' RACE reads. The data contain 550,000 to 750,000 distinct CDR3 sequences, about 21% of them singletons. The sequencing sample was made of blood. The receptors were gathered from a man between 65 and 80 years old in good health.

V and J are TRBV12-3 or TRBV12-4 and TRBJ1-5; 9 bases are a match to TRBD1. Unmatched junction bases numbered 15, after V lost 6 bases and J lost 6 bases. CDR3 length: 17 amino acids. The CDR3 DNA is TGTGCCAGCAGGCCTACAGGGGGCGCTGGGGTTGGTCAGCCCCAGCATTTT. It encodes CASRPTGGAGVGQPQHF.

The chain employs TRBV20-1 and TRBJ2-7; 9 nucleotides align to TRBD1. The V gene's germline CDR1 is DFQATT and CDR2 SNEGSKA (reference sequence). V lost 2 bases, J lost 3 bases, and 5 bases stayed unmatched. CDR3 length: 14 amino acids. The CDR3 spells CSARRTGVDYEQYF. The CDR3 DNA follows: TGCAGTGCTAGAAGGACAGGGGTCGACTACGAGCAGTACTTC.

This clonotype was found many times. The V and J genes are TRBV12-3 or TRBV12-4 and TRBJ2-6; the D is unclear. This CDR3 is built from 13 residues. V lost 6 bases to trimming and J lost 1 base, with 4 bases between them. CDR3 bases: TGTGCCAGCAGGCTTTCTGGGGCCAACGTCCTGACTTTC. The encoded protein is CASRLSGANVLTF.

This chain uses TRBV3-1 with TRBJ2-7, with 8 positions matching TRBD1. V dropped 1 base and J dropped 3; count of bases not matched to a gene: 5. Germline V gene sequence: CDR1 LGHDT, CDR2 YNNKEL (reference sequence). The CDR3 loop spans 15 amino acids. The CDR3 protein is CASSQGTTGVYEQYF. DNA for the CDR3: TGTGCCAGCAGCCAAGGCACGACAGGGGTCTACGAGCAGTACTTC.

The rearrangement uses TRBV4-1 and TRBJ2-5, with 12 bases that match TRBD2. With the DNA end fitting TRBJ2-7 better, the J assignment may be wrong. Germline assignment: CDR1 MGHRA and CDR2 YSYEKL. CDR3 length: 16 amino acids. The DNA of the CDR3 is TGCGCCAGCAGCCAAGACCCTAGCGGGAGGGCCTACGAGCAGTACTTC. Protein product: CASSQDPSGRAYEQYF.

This clonotype was counted only a few times. No conserved phenylalanine or tryptophan ends this CDR3, so it is likely a read error. V is TRBV3-1 and J is TRBJ2-7; D perhaps matches TRBD1 (6 bases). V lost 8 bases, J lost 6 bases, and 23 bases lay in between. CDR1 and CDR2 (germline): LGHDT, YNNKEL (reference sequence). The CDR3 is 15 residues long. CDR3 residues: CASAALPGDRAEQYL. The DNA of the CDR3 is TGTGCCAGCGCCGCTCTGCCAGGGGATAGAGCCGAGCAGTACCTC.

The sample holds a few counts of this clonotype. The genes are TRBV29-1 and TRBJ1-1; no reliable D call. The CDR3 has 13 amino acids. Germline V lookup: CDR1 SQVTM, CDR2 ANQGSEA. V was pared by 6 bases and J by 10 bases, with 21 bases between. CDR3 coding DNA: TGCAGCGTCCACTCTGACAAAGGAGCTGGAGCTTTCTTT. It codes for CSVHSDKGAGAFF.

A few counts support this clonotype. J is TRBJ2-5 and V is TRBV28, with D hard to call. Germline CDR1 reads MDHEN; CDR2 reads SYDVKM. Trimming took off 2 bases at V and 4 bases at J, with 8 bases between the two ends. The CDR3 spans 13 residues. The CDR3 here is CASSLGQLETQYF. In nucleotides, the CDR3 is TGTGCCAGCAGTTTAGGGCAGTTAGAGACCCAGTACTTC.

The chain recombines TRBV7-2 with TRBJ2-3, with D tentatively TRBD1 (6 bases). The CDR3 runs to 16 residues. V was cut by 5 bases and J by 2 bases, with 17 bases left in between. CDR1 is SGHTA and CDR2 is FQGNSA in the germline V gene. CDR3 DNA: TGTGCCAGCAGCCCTTCCTCAGACAGGCTCACAGATACGCAGTATTTT. Its translation: CASSPSSDRLTDTQYF.

This clonotype was seen more than once but under ten times. Here the CDR3 omits its conserved ending phenylalanine or tryptophan, so a read error is the likely source. The chain employs TRBV18 and TRBJ1-1, with a possible D match to TRBD1 (5 bases). This CDR3 has 15 amino acids. The germline gives CDR1 KGHSH, CDR2 LQKENI. Trimming took off 3 bases at V and 4 bases at J, with 15 bases between the two ends. CDR3 in amino acids: CASSPAASGGTEAFL. Written as DNA, the CDR3 is TGTGCCAGCTCACCGGCAGCGAGTGGGGGCACTGAAGCTTTCCTT.

The chain links TRBV20-1 to TRBJ1-1; no reliable D call. Trimming removed 0 bases at V and 1 base at J, with 9 bases between. CDR3 size: 14 residues. In germline, CDR1 is DFQATT, CDR2 SNEGSKA (reference sequence). The CDR3 region is CSARDRRKNTEAFF. CDR3 sequence (DNA): TGCAGTGCTAGAGATCGACGTAAGAACACTGAAGCTTTCTTT.

Here the CDR3 DNA reads TGCGCCAGCAGTGGTACAGCCTCCTACGAGCAGTACTTC. Its translation is CASSGTASYEQYF. The chain uses TRBV5-1 and TRBJ2-7; no reliable D call. The length of the CDR3 is 13 residues. Per germline, CDR1 SGHRS and CDR2 YFSETQ. V dropped 5 bases and J dropped 0 bases, with 9 bases sitting between them.